This T cell receptor (beta chain) was documented in a study of blood T cell repertoires in COVID-19. Study details: Acute and convalescent COVID-19 samples came from the United States, Italy and Spain. Sources were T cells, B-cell-depleted T cells, or PBMCs; the material itself was cDNA or gDNA.

Using immunoSEQ multiplex PCR, the repertoire was profiled, and TCRdb retains in-frame clones only, with some absent. The top ten clones hold 2% to 2.5% of a sample with 250,000 to 300,000 clones, around 87% of them seen once. Germline lookup yields CDR1 KGHSH and CDR2 LQKENI. V lost 4 bases to trimming and J lost 5 bases, with 15 bases between them. This CDR3 region has 15 residues. Material for sequencing was peripheral blood. The rearrangement joins TRBV18 to TRBJ1-5, with D perhaps matching TRBD1 (6 bases). The receptor was derived from a woman aged 50 to 60 who had recovered from COVID-19. The CDR3 DNA reads TGTGCCAGCTCACGCCACAGGGCCCTGGATCAGCCCCAGCATTTT. Protein: CASSRHRALDQPQHF. The variable domain in full, completed from reference TRBV18 and TRBJ1-5, reads NAGVMQNPRHLVRRRGQEARLRCSPMKGHSHVYWYRQLPEEGLKFMVYLQKENIIDESGMPKERFSAEFPKEGPSILRIQQVVRGDSAAYFCASSRHRALDQPQHFGDGTRLSIL.